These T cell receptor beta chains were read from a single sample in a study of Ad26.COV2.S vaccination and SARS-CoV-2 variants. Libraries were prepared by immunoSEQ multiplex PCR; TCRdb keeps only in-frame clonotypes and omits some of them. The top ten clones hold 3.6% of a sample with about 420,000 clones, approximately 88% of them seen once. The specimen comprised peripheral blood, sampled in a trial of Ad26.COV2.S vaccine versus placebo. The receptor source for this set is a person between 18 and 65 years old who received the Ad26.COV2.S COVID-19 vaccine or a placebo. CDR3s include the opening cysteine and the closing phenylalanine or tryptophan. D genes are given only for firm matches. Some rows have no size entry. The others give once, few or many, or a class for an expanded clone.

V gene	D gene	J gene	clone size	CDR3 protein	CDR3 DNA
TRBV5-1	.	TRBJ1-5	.	CASSLEVDQPQHF	TGCGCCAGCAGCTTGGAGGTAGATCAGCCCCAGCATTTT
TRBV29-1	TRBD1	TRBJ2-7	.	CSVGDRESEQYF	TGCAGCGTTGGGGACAGGGAATCCGAGCAGTACTTC
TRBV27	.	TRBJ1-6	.	CASSLDKDSPLHF	TGTGCCAGCAGTTTGGACAAGGATTCACCCCTCCACTTT
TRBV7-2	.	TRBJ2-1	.	CASSMGNEQFF	TGTGCCAGCAGCATGGGTAATGAGCAGTTCTTC
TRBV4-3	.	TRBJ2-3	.	CASSQDLTGRGADTQYF	TGCGCCAGCAGCCAAGATCTTACGGGGCGCGGGGCAGATACGCAGTATTTT
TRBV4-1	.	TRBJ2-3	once	CASSQLPPPGGATDTQYF	TGCGCCAGCAGCCAATTACCCCCTCCAGGGGGGGCCACAGATACGCAGTATTTT
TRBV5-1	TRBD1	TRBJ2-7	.	CASSETGAYEQYF	TGCGCCAGCAGCGAGACAGGGGCCTACGAGCAGTACTTC
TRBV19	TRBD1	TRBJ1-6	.	CASSLLGTGSHSPLHF	TGTGCCAGTAGTCTCCTCGGGACAGGGTCGCATTCACCCCTCCACTTT
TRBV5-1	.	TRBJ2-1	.	CASSFVRDISYNEQFF	TGCGCCAGCAGCTTTGTCCGGGACATATCCTACAATGAGCAGTTCTTC
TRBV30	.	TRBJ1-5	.	CAWGGDNDQPQHF	TGTGCCTGGGGAGGGGACAACGATCAGCCCCAGCATTTT
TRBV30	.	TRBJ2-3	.	CAWSTLVSADTQYF	TGTGCCTGGAGCACCCTAGTTTCTGCCGATACGCAGTATTTT
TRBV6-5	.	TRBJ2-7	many	CASSYSLSRTHEQYF	TGTGCCAGCAGTTACTCCCTTTCCAGGACGCACGAGCAGTACTTC
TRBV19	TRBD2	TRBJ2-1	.	CASAETSGGNHNEQFF	TGTGCCAGCGCGGAGACTAGCGGGGGGAACCACAATGAGCAGTTCTTC